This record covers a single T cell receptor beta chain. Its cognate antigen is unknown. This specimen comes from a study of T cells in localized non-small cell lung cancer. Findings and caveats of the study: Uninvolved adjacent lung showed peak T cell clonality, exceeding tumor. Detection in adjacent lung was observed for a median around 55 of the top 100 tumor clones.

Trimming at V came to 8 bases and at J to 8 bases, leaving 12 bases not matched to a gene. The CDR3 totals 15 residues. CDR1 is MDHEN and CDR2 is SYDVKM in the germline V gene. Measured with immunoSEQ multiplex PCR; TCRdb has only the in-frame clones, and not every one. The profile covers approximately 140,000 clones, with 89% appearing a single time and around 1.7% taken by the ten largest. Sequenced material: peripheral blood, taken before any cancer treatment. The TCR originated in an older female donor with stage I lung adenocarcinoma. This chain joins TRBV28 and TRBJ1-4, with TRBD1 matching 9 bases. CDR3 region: CASYSTGGAEEKLFF. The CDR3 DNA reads TGTGCCAGCTACTCCACAGGGGGCGCAGAGGAAAAACTGTTTTTT.